The TCR beta chain described here comes from a study of blood T cell repertoires in COVID-19 (dated by TCRdb to 2018 to 2020). Describing the broader study: Samples covering the acute and convalescent phases of COVID-19 were provided by collaborators in the United States, Italy and Spain. The material from the prospective study consisted of cDNA or gDNA derived from T cells, B-cell-depleted T cells, or PBMCs. Subjects who had been exposed to COVID-19, were actively infected with it, or had recovered from it provided the deeply sampled blood TCRbeta repertoires that made up the dataset. The repertoires were released in a freely available public database intended as a resource for research on the immune response to SARS-CoV-2. Samples were obtained from the ongoing ImmuneRACE study (first 160 participants) and from approximately 1,200 subjects provided by 6 global collaborators. The sample metadata nearly always contained a de-identified subject ID, COVID-19 status, age in years and sex. Where available, HLA class I and class II types were taken from metadata supplied by the sample provider and were not determined by assay-based typing.

A second Seattle source provided samples from volunteer blood donors who had recovered from COVID-19. The collaborating institutions used their own protocols to collect whole blood in K2EDTA tubes. For TCRbeta analysis, collaborators shipped samples in one of three forms: frozen whole blood, isolated PBMCs, or DNA extracted from either of those sample types. Study-level results and caveats: The quantity of clinical and demographic metadata differed by source and by participant and was supplied without curation.

Counted from cysteine to phenylalanine, this CDR3 has 13 amino acids. Kept here is only the CDR3 DNA, which spans 39 bases and is read in frame from base 1. The germline V gene yields SGHVS for CDR1 and FQNEAQ for CDR2. V loses 3 bases of germline sequence and J loses 2 bases, and the interval between the two ends is 8 bases. TCRbeta CDR3 regions were amplified from genomic DNA by means of the immunoSEQ Assay, a bias-controlled multiplex PCR. As for how the authors treated the data: Nucleated cell counts per sample were estimated from amplification of reference gene primers within the assay. To quantify the absolute abundance of each unique TCRbeta CDR3 rearrangement, sequence reads were collapsed and filtered. For each sample, productive Simpson clonality was calculated as the square root of Simpson's diversity index over productive rearrangements. The table comes from immuneACCESS by way of TCRdb, which keeps in-frame sequences with V and J called. Part of the clones is missing from these tables; in studies checked, under half for an unresolved V gene and the rest for unknown reasons. V, J and clone size are taken as reported in that table, and D and trimming were inferred from the DNA itself. The sample records roughly 250,000 clones, roughly 87% of which are singletons. The ten largest make up approximately 7.9% of the sample.

Comments on this clone: It lacks a known antigen. Per-base quality was not reported, and no clone a single base away is much larger than it.

The sequence joins TRBV7-8 to TRBJ2-7; no D gene is confidently identified. The sequence derives from a man aged 60 to 69 who had recovered from COVID-19. What was sequenced was peripheral blood. The CDR3 region: CASSFVEAYEQYF. The DNA is as follows: TGTGCCAGCAGCTTTGTCGAGGCCTACGAGCAGTACTTC.